Below are 16 T cell receptor beta chains sequenced from a single sample in a study of CD8 T cells in Susac syndrome (dated by TCRdb to about 2019). Library prep was done by the immunoSEQ multiplex PCR assay. RNA was extracted with the RNeasy kit and roughly 0.45 to 1 ug was reverse transcribed using random hexamers. The raw public reads went through TCRdb reprocessing: fastp at Q25, MiXCR clone calling, in-frame beta chains kept. Every distinct CDR3 protein forms one entry, paired with its most common genes and DNA. Across this sample there are roughly 200,000 distinct CDR3 sequences, with about 94% seen only once. Together, the top ten hold 0.085% to 0.11% of the sample. What was sequenced was CD4+ T cells from PBMCs. These TCRs come from a human donor in good health.

The chain joins TRBV27 to TRBJ2-3; 12 bases fit TRBD2. After removal of 6 bases from V and 3 bases from J, the junction contained 1 base not matched to a gene. CDR1 is MNHEY and CDR2 is SMNVEV in the germline V gene (reference sequence). The CDR3 length is 14 residues. The CDR3 protein is CASRTSGRTDTQYF. The CDR3 DNA reads TGTGCCAGCAGGACTAGCGGGAGAACAGATACGCAGTATTTT.

The V gene is TRBV5-6, the J gene TRBJ1-5, with D unresolved. The CDR3 is 14 amino acids. V was clipped by 1 base and J by 4 bases, with 9 bases between them. Germline V gene sequence: CDR1 SGHDT, CDR2 YYEEEE. CDR3 protein: CASSLFSVNQPQHF. DNA of the CDR3: TGTGCCAGCAGCTTGTTTTCGGTTAATCAGCCCCAGCATTTT. The full variable domain, completed using reference TRBV5-6 and TRBJ1-5, is DAGVTQSPTHLIKTRGQQVTLRCSPKSGHDTVSWYQQALGQGPQFIFQYYEEEERQRGNFPDRFSGHQFPNYSSELNVNALLLGDSALYLCASSLFSVNQPQHFGDGTRLSIL.

The rearrangement links TRBV7-3 to TRBJ2-2; the D gene is possibly TRBD2 (6 bases). V was pared by 5 bases and J by 4 bases, with 17 bases between. The CDR3 loop spans 16 amino acids. CDR1 is SGHTA and CDR2 is FQGTGA in the germline V gene. CDR3 in DNA: TGTGCCAGCAGCCCCCGAGGTAGCGGAATCACCGGGGAGCTGTTTTTT. Translated: CASSPRGSGITGELFF.

This chain joins TRBV29-1 and TRBJ2-2; 14 bases are a match to TRBD2. CDR1 is SQVTM and CDR2 is ANQGSEA in the germline V gene. Losses at the gene ends were 6 bases for V and 1 base for J; bases not matched to a gene: 7. The CDR3 runs 17 residues. This CDR3 reads CSVRTSGRSGNTGELFF. The DNA of the CDR3 is TGCAGCGTACGGACTAGCGGGAGGAGTGGGAACACCGGGGAGCTGTTTTTT.

The chain carries TRBV20-1 and TRBJ2-5, with D uncertain. The germline V gene encodes CDR1 DFQATT and CDR2 SNEGSKA (reference sequence). V was clipped by 3 bases and J by 5 bases, with 10 bases between them. The CDR3 is 12 amino acids. The CDR3 DNA follows: TGCAGTGCTAGGCGGACGGAGGAGACCCAGTACTTC. Its translation: CSARRTEETQYF.

V gene TRBV6-5 combines with J gene TRBJ1-2; D gene unclear. The CDR3 is 14 amino acids. In germline, CDR1 is MNHEY, CDR2 SVGAGI. V was trimmed by 2 bases and J by 3 bases, leaving 10 bases between them. CDR3 loop: CASSYQFGDYGYTF. CDR3 DNA: TGTGCCAGCAGTTACCAGTTCGGGGACTATGGCTACACCTTC.

V and J are TRBV28 and TRBJ2-7, with 7 bases matching TRBD1. The ends lost 6 bases at V and 1 base at J; junction bases unmatched: 3. In germline, CDR1 is MDHEN, CDR2 SYDVKM. This CDR3 has 13 amino acids. CDR3 coding DNA: TGTGCCAGCAGGTTACAGGGGTCCTACGAGCAGTACTTC. This encodes CASRLQGSYEQYF.

V gene TRBV29-1 combines with J gene TRBJ2-7; D not resolved. The CDR3 loop spans 12 amino acids. The V gene's germline CDR1 is SQVTM and CDR2 ANQGSEA. The V gene lost 7 bases and the J gene lost 1 base, with 11 bases spanning the gap. CDR3 loop: CSAWTDSYEQYF. The CDR3 DNA reads as TGCAGCGCCTGGACGGATTCCTACGAGCAGTACTTC.

V gene TRBV9 combines with J gene TRBJ2-1; 8 bases fit TRBD2. This CDR3 comprises 14 residues. With V trimmed by 0 bases and J by 7 bases, 3 bases remained unmatched. Germline lookup yields CDR1 SGDLS and CDR2 YYNGEE. The CDR3 DNA is TGTGCCAGCAGCGTAGACGGGAGGGCGAATGAGCAGTTCTTC. This translates into CASSVDGRANEQFF.

The chain has TRBV7-2 and TRBJ1-5; D not resolved. Germline V CDR1 and CDR2: SGHTA, FQGNSA. Trimming stripped 2 bases from V and 0 bases from J, with 5 bases between. The CDR3 loop spans 14 amino acids. CDR3 DNA: TGTGCCAGCAGCTTACAACTTAGCAATCAGCCCCAGCATTTT. It encodes CASSLQLSNQPQHF.

This chain links TRBV9 with TRBJ2-7; 9 positions agree with TRBD1. V shed 4 bases and J 2 bases; nucleotides not matched to a gene: 7. This CDR3 region has 15 residues. Per the germline V gene, CDR1 is SGDLS and CDR2 is YYNGEE. Written as DNA, the CDR3 is TGTGCCAGCAGCACCCACGACAGGGGGGCCTACGAGCAGTACTTC. This gives the protein CASSTHDRGAYEQYF.

This chain uses TRBV30 with TRBJ2-7; no clear D gene. This CDR3 spans 12 amino acids. Trimming left V 0 bases short and J 1 base short, with 4 bases between. Germline assignment: CDR1 GTSNPN and CDR2 SVGIG (reference sequence). CDR3 amino acids: CAWSVLSYEQYF. DNA for the CDR3: TGTGCCTGGAGTGTGCTTTCCTACGAGCAGTACTTC.

This chain connects TRBV7-9 to TRBJ2-3; D is uncertain. V lost 10 bases and J 0 bases, leaving 11 bases between the germline ends. The length of the CDR3 is 13 residues. Germline V lookup: CDR1 SEHNR, CDR2 FQNEAQ (reference sequence). The CDR3 is CATRTASTDTQYF. CDR3 nucleotide sequence: TGTGCCACGAGGACGGCTAGCACAGATACGCAGTATTTT.

The rearrangement uses TRBV20-1 and TRBJ2-7; D call uncertain. CDR1 is DFQATT, CDR2 SNEGSKA, per germline (reference sequence). The CDR3 runs 13 residues. Trimming stripped 2 bases from V and 2 bases from J, with 10 bases between. CDR3 bases: TGCAGTGCTAGACTCCCCGGTACCTACGAGCAGTACTTC. It specifies CSARLPGTYEQYF.

The V and J genes are TRBV18 and TRBJ2-7; TRBD1 matches 10 bases. Per the germline V gene, CDR1 is KGHSH and CDR2 is LQKENI. The CDR3 is 14 amino acids. V trimming: 2 bases; J trimming: 7 bases; junction bases outside the gene matches: 5. The CDR3 region is CASSPVTGGREQYF. For the CDR3, the DNA is TGTGCCAGCTCACCAGTGACAGGGGGCCGGGAGCAGTACTTC.

The CDR3 DNA reads as TGTGCCAGCAGTCGAGAGGTCTCCTACGAGCAGTACTTC. It specifies CASSREVSYEQYF. This chain connects TRBV4-2 to TRBJ2-7; no firm D call. The germline V gene has CDR1 LGHNA and CDR2 YNFKEQ. The CDR3 length is 13 residues. The V end lost 6 bases, the J end lost 0 bases, and 9 bases lay between the germline ends.